The source of this TCR beta chain is a study of tumor and adjacent non-tumor tissue in lung cancer. Notes on the study in general: Tumor TCR diversity, when higher, was linked to shorter survival. Tumor repertoires had a smaller top 100 clone share than normal lung. Compared with tumor, normal lung showed significantly lower TCR diversity.

The V gene's germline CDR1 is GTSNPN and CDR2 SVGIG (reference sequence). The CDR3 has 12 residues. As regards this clonotype: The antigen remains unidentified. This may stem from a read error, because a much larger clone lies one nucleotide away.

A modified ARM-PCR protocol with three rounds of nested PCR amplified TCRbeta. TCRdb analysed the multiplex PCR reads with MiXCR anew, one entry per CDR3 protein. This sample carries 60,000 to 100,000 distinct CDR3 sequences, less than 85% of them seen once, and the ten largest clones take approximately 40%. RNA was extracted from bulk tissue without any cell sorting. More than 3 cm separated this lung sample from the edge of the tumor. Newly diagnosed lung cancer patients had thoracic surgery in China, August–late 2014, without prior chemotherapy. V and J are TRBV30 and TRBJ2-3; D perhaps matches TRBD1 (5 bases). The material sequenced was distant non-tumor lung tissue. This sequence originates from a man between 70 and 80 years old with non-small cell lung cancer. DNA for the CDR3: TGTGCCTGGCAAATGTTGACAGATACGAAGTATTTT. Protein sequence: CAWQMLTDTKYF.